The clone carrying this T cell receptor beta chain has more than one count but fewer than ten. The source material, RNA transcripts, was used to amplify TCR beta CDR3 regions. Initially, a first-round RT-PCR of the TCR CDR3 employed the HTBI primer set. TCRdb processed the multiplex PCR reads anew with MiXCR; each CDR3 protein has one entry. The sample gives 300,000 to 450,000 distinct CDR3 sequences, approximately 14% of which show up once; about 27% is in the top ten. The data originate from a study of T cells in Graves' hyperthyroidism and ophthalmopathy. Newly diagnosed hyperthyroidism patients aged 18 to 65 years had disease lasting under 2 months. The sample consisted of blood. The receptor was derived from a woman in her late teens or twenties with Graves' hyperthyroidism that later progressed to Graves' ophthalmopathy.

CDR3 sequence reads: CASSYGLAGGQETQYF. Written as DNA, the CDR3 is TGTGCCAGCAGTTACGGTCTAGCGGGAGGCCAGGAGACCCAGTACTTC. V is TRBV6-2 or TRBV6-3 and J is TRBJ2-5; TRBD2 matches 11 bases. V lost 2 bases and J lost 5; bases outside the gene matches: 7. Germline V gives CDR1 MNHEY, CDR2 SVGEGT. The CDR3 contains 16 residues.